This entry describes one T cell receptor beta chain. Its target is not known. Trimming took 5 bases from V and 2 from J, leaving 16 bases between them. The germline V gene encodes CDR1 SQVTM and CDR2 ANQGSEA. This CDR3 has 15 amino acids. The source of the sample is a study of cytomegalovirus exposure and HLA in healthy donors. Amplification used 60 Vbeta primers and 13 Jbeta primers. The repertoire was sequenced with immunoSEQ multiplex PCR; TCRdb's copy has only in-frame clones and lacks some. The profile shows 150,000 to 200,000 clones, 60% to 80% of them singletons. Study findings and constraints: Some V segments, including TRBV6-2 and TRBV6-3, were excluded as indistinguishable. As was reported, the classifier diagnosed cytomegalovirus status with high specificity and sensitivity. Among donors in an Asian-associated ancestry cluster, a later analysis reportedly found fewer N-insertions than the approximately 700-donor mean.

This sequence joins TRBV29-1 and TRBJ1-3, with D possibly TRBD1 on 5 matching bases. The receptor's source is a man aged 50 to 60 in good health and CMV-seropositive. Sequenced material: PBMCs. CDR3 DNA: TGCAGCGTTACCAAAGACACAGGCCCTGGAAACACCATATATTTT. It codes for CSVTKDTGPGNTIYF.